This note documents a single T cell receptor beta chain sequence. This sample stems from a study of blood T cell repertoires in COVID-19. Across the whole study: Material from acute and convalescent COVID-19 was sourced from the United States, Italy and Spain. T cells, B-cell-depleted T cells, or PBMCs provided the cDNA or gDNA that served as material.

Authors' data handling: Scientists estimated how many nucleated cells there were by amplifying reference gene primers. Clones were read by immunoSEQ multiplex PCR, and TCRdb kept only the in-frame ones, dropping some. V and J calls plus clone size are reproduced from that table; the DNA served to infer D and trimming. Found here are 200,000 to 300,000 clones, roughly 84% of them singletons; the top ten hold around 2.5%. Sequencing was carried out using peripheral blood. The sequence was obtained from a middle-aged man who had recovered from COVID-19.

CDR3 DNA: TGTGCCAGCAGTGGTCGGACTAGCGCAGAGACCCAGTACTTC. Translated, it gives CASSGRTSAETQYF. The V gene is TRBV2, the J gene TRBJ2-5; TRBD2 aligns across 9 bases. The length of the CDR3 is 14 residues. V trimming: 4 bases; J trimming: 4 bases; junction bases outside the gene matches: 4. Germline CDR1 is SNHLY and CDR2 is FYNNEI.